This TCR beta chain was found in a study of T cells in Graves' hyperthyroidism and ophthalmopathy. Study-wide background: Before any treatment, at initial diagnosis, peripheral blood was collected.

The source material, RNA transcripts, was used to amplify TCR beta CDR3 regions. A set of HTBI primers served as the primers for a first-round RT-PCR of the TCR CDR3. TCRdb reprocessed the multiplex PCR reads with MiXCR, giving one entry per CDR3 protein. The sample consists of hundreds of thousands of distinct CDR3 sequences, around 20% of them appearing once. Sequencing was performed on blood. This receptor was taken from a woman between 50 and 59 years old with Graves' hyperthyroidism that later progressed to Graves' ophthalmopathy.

CDR3: CASSGVYRINSELFF. The DNA for the CDR3 is TGTGCCAGTTCAGGGGTATACAGGATCAATTCGGAGCTGTTTTTT. The V call is TRBV5-6, the J call TRBJ2-2; D is possibly TRBD1 (6 bases). Between the trimmed V and J ends, which lost 8 bases and 10 bases, there was a span of 24 bases. Per germline, CDR1 SGHDT and CDR2 YYEEEE. The CDR3 consists of 15 residues.